This T cell receptor beta chain was retrieved from a study of blood T cell repertoires in COVID-19. Overall study context: From the United States, Italy and Spain came samples of acute and convalescent COVID-19. From T cells, B-cell-depleted T cells, or PBMCs came the material, which was cDNA or gDNA.

Authors' methods: Quantification of nucleated cells was approximated via reference gene primer amplification. Assay: immunoSEQ multiplex PCR; the TCRdb copy retains only in-frame clones and omits some. That table is the source of V, J and clone size, and D and trimming were worked out from the DNA. The sample shows a few hundred thousand clones, approximately 89% of them seen only once. Germline values: CDR1 SNHLY, CDR2 FYNNEI. CDR3 size: 15 residues. V was shortened by 3 bases and J by 6 bases, with 12 bases between the two germline ends. Material for sequencing was peripheral blood. The chain employs TRBV2 and TRBJ1-6, with D maybe TRBD1 (5 bases). The receptor was isolated from an older woman with COVID-19, enrolled during active disease. The CDR3 DNA reads as TGTGCCAGCAGTGATTCCGGGGGGGGTAATTCACCCCTCCACTTT. It encodes CASSDSGGGNSPLHF.